The 3 T cell receptor beta chains reported below all come from one sample, sequenced in a study of OX40 agonist ivuxolimab in advanced cancers. Here immunoSEQ multiplex PCR was the method, and the copy in TCRdb shows in-frame clones only, minus some. The table lists about 77,000 clones, 81% of them singletons. Source: CD4+ or CD8+ T cells sorted from blood, taken in a trial of the OX40 agonist ivuxolimab. These receptors were obtained from an adult with an advanced solid tumor such as melanoma, head and neck, liver or kidney cancer.

The rearrangement links TRBV13 to TRBJ2-2; 8 bases are shared with TRBD2. This CDR3 has 16 residues. The germline gives CDR1 PRHDT, CDR2 FYEKMQ (reference sequence). J gave up 3 bases and V 5 bases, and 8 bases lay outside the gene matches. The DNA of the CDR3 is TGTGCCAGCAGCCTCCTTAGCGGGAAGGACACCGGGGAGCTGTTTTTT. This sequence encodes CASSLLSGKDTGELFF. Filled out from reference TRBV13 and TRBJ2-2, the complete variable domain reads AAGVIQSPRHLIKEKRETATLKCYPIPRHDTVYWYQQGPGQDPQFLISFYEKMQSDKGSIPDRFSAQQFSDYHSELNMSSLELGDSALYFCASSLLSGKDTGELFFGEGSRLTVL.

The chain recombines TRBV6-4 with TRBJ2-3, with 9 bases matching TRBD1. Germline assignment: CDR1 MRHNA and CDR2 SNTAGT. V lost 4 bases and J lost 1; bases outside the gene matches: 0. CDR3 length: 14 amino acids. For the CDR3, the DNA is TGTGCCAGCAGTGGGACAGGGGGCACAGATACGCAGTATTTT. As protein: CASSGTGGTDTQYF.

V and J are TRBV9 and TRBJ2-3, with D unresolved. CDR1 SGDLS and CDR2 YYNGEE come from the germline V gene. V was shortened by 0 bases and J by 3 bases, with 11 bases between the two germline ends. This CDR3 spans 15 amino acids. The CDR3 region has the DNA TGTGCCAGCAGCGTAGACGGAAGGATGACAGATACGCAGTATTTT. Protein sequence: CASSVDGRMTDTQYF. The full variable domain, in which reference TRBV9 and TRBJ2-3 provide the parts outside the CDR3, is DSGVTQTPKHLITATGQRVTLRCSPRSGDLSVYWYQQSLDQGLQFLIQYYNGEERAKGNILERFSAQQFPDLHSELNLSSLELGDSALYFCASSVDGRMTDTQYFGPGTRLTVL.